The clone carrying this T cell receptor (beta chain) appeared a few times. The data belong to a study of blood T cell repertoires in COVID-19. Study-wide context: From T cells, B-cell-depleted T cells, or PBMCs came the material, which was cDNA or gDNA.

The CDR3 sequence is 16 residues long. Trimming removed 3 bases at V and 5 bases at J, with 17 bases between. Germline V gene sequence: CDR1 SNHLY, CDR2 FYNNEI. Assay used: immunoSEQ multiplex PCR; TCRdb lists only in-frame clones, some missing. Of about 120,000 clones in the sample, 80% were seen once. The source of this sequence is a man aged 70 or older with acute or convalescent COVID-19. The chain combines TRBV2 with TRBJ1-5, with D unclear. Input material: peripheral blood. The chain's CDR3 is CASSDLTRRGYQPQHF. Here the CDR3 DNA reads TGTGCCAGCAGTGATTTAACTCGGCGGGGTTATCAGCCCCAGCATTTT. Full variable domain (rest looked up from reference TRBV2 and TRBJ1-5): EPEVTQTPSHQVTQMGQEVILRCVPISNHLYFYWYRQILGQKVEFLVSFYNNEISEKSEIFDDQFSVERPDGSNFTLKIRSTKLEDSAMYFCASSDLTRRGYQPQHFGDGTRLSIL.